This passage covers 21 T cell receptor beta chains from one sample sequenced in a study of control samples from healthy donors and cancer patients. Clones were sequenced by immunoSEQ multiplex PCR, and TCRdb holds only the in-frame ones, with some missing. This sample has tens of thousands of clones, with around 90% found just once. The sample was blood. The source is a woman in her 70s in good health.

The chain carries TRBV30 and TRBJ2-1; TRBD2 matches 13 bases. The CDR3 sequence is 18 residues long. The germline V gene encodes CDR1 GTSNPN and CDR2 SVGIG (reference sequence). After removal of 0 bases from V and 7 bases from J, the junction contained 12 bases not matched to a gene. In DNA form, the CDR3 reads TGTGCCTGGAGTGTACCCCGACTAGCGGGGGGAGTGAGTAATGAGCAGTTCTTC. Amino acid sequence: CAWSVPRLAGGVSNEQFF.

The CDR3 is CASSLDWLVDEQFF. The CDR3 DNA reads TGTGCCAGCAGCTTAGATTGGCTGGTGGATGAGCAGTTCTTC. The chain has TRBV11-2 and TRBJ2-1; D is ambiguous. From germline, CDR1 is SGHAT and CDR2 FQNNGV. Trimming cost V 0 bases and J 8 bases, with 11 bases left between them. This CDR3 region has 14 residues.

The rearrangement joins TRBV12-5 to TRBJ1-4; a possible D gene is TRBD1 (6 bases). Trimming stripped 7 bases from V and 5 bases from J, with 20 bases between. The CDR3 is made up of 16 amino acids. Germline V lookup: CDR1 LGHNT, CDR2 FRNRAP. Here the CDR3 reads CASALRRGAGNEKLFF. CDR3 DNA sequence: TGTGCTAGTGCCTTAAGGCGGGGGGCGGGGAATGAAAAACTGTTTTTT.

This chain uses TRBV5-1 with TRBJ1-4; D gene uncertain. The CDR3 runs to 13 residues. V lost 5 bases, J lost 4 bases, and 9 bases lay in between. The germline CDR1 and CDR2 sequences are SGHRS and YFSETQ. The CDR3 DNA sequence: TGCGCCAGCAGGGGGTCGGGTAATGAAAAACTGTTTTTT. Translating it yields CASRGSGNEKLFF.

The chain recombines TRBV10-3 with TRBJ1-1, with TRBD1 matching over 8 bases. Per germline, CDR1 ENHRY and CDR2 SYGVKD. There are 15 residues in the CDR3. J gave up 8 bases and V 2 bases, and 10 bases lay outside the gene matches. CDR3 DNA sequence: TGTGCCATCAGTGAGGGCATAACGGACAGGGCGGAAGCTTTCTTT. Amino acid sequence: CAISEGITDRAEAFF.

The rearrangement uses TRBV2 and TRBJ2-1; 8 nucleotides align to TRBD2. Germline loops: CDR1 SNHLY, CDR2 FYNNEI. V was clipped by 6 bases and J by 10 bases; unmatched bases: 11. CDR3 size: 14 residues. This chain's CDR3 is CASRGTSGSWEQFF. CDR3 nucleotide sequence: TGTGCCAGCAGGGGAACCAGCGGGAGCTGGGAGCAGTTCTTC.

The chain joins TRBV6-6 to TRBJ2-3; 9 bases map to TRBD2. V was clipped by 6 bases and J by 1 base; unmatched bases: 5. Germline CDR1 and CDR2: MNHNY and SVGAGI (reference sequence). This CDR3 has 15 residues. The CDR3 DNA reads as TGTGCCAGCAGGATTAGCGGGGGAGGCACAGATACGCAGTATTTT. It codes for CASRISGGGTDTQYF.

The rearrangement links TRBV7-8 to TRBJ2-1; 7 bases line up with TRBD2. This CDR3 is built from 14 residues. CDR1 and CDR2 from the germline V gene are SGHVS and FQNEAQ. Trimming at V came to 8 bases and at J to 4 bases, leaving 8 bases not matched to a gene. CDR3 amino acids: CASRSGGVYNEQFF. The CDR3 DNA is TGTGCCAGCCGCTCTGGGGGGGTATACAATGAGCAGTTCTTC.

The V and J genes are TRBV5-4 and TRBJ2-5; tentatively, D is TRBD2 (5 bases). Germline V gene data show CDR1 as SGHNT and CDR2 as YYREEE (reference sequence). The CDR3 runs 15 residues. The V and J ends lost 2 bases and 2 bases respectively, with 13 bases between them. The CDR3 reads CASSFEPGRQETQYF. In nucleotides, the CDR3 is TGTGCCAGCAGCTTTGAGCCGGGAAGGCAAGAGACCCAGTACTTC.

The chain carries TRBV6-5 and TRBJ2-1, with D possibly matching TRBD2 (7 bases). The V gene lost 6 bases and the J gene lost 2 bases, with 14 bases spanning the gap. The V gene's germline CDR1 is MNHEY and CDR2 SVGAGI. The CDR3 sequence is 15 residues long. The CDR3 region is CASRGGASAYNEQFF. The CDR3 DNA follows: TGTGCCAGCAGGGGGGGGGCTAGCGCCTACAATGAGCAGTTCTTC.

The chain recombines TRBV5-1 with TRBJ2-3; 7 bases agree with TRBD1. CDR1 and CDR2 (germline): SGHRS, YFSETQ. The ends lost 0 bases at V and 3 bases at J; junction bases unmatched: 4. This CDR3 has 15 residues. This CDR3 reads CASSLGQGLTDTQYF. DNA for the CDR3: TGCGCCAGCAGCTTGGGACAGGGTCTTACAGATACGCAGTATTTT.

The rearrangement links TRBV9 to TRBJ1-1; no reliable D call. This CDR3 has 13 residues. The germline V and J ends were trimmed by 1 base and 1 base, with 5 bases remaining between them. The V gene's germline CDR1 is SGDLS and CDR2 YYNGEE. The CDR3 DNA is TGTGCCAGCAGCGTATTAGGGAACACTGAAGCTTTCTTT. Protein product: CASSVLGNTEAFF.

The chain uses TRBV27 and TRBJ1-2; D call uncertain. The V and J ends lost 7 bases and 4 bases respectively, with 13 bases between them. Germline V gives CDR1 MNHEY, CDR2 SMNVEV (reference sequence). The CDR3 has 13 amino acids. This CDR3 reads CASMPQRSYGYTF. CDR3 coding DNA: TGTGCCAGCATGCCTCAGAGGAGCTATGGCTACACCTTC.

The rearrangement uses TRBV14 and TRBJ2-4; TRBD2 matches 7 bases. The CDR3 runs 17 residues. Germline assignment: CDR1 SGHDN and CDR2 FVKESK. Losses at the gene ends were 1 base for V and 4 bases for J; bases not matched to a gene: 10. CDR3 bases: TGTGCCAGCAGCCAAGGAGGTCTAGCGGAGGGAAAAAACATTCAGTACTTC. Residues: CASSQGGLAEGKNIQYF.

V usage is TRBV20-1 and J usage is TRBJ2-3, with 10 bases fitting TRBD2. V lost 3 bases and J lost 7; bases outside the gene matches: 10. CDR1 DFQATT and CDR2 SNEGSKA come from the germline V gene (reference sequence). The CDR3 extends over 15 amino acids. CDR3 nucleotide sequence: TGCAGTGCTAGTAGCCTAGCGGGAGAGGGAAATACGCAGTATTTT. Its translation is CSASSLAGEGNTQYF.

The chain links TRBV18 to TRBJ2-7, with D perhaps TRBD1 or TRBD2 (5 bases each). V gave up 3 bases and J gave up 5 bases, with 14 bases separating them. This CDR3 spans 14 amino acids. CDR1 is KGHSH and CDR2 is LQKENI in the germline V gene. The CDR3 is CASSPEWGTDEQYF. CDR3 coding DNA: TGTGCCAGCTCACCTGAATGGGGGACGGACGAGCAGTACTTC.

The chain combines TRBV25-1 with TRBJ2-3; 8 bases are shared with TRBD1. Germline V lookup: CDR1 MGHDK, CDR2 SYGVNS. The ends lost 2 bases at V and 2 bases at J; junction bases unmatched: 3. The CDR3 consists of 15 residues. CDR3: CASSEGQGFTDTQYF. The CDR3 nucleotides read TGTGCCAGCAGTGAAGGACAGGGCTTCACAGATACGCAGTATTTT.

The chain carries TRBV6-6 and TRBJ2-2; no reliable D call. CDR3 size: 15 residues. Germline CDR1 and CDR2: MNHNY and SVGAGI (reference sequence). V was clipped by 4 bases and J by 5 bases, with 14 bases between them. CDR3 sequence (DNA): TGTGCCAGCAGTTTCAACTCTGTTTGGACCGGGGAGCTGTTTTTT. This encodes CASSFNSVWTGELFF.

The CDR3 sequence: CASSQEPRGANTGELFF. CDR3 bases: TGTGCCAGCAGCCAAGAGCCACGAGGGGCGAACACCGGGGAGCTGTTTTTT. The gene calls are TRBV4-2 and TRBJ2-2; D possibly matches TRBD1 or TRBD2 (5 bases each). The CDR3 sequence is 17 residues long. V was cut by 0 bases and J by 0 bases, with 11 bases left in between. Germline CDR1 LGHNA, CDR2 YNFKEQ.

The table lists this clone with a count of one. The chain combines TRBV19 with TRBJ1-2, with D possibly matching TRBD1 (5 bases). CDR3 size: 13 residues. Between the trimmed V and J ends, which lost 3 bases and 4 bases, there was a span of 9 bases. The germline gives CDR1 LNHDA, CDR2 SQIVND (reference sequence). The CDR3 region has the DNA TGTGCCAGTAGTATGAGCGGGACCTATGGCTACACCTTC. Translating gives CASSMSGTYGYTF.

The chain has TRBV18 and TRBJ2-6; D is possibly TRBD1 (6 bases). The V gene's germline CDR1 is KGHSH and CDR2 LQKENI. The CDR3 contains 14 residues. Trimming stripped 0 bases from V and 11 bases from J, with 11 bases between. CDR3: CASSPPSQGDVLTF. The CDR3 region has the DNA TGTGCCAGCTCACCACCTTCACAGGGAGACGTCCTGACTTTC. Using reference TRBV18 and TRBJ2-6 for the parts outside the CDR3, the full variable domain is NAGVMQNPRHLVRRRGQEARLRCSPMKGHSHVYWYRQLPEEGLKFMVYLQKENIIDESGMPKERFSAEFPKEGPSILRIQQVVRGDSAAYFCASSPPSQGDVLTFGAGSRLTVL.